Shown below are 3 T cell receptor beta chains from a single sample sequenced in a study of Ad26.COV2.S vaccination and SARS-CoV-2 variants. Assay used: immunoSEQ multiplex PCR; TCRdb lists only in-frame clones, some missing. The sample shows just under 250,000 clones, approximately 88% of them seen only once. Indicated treatment: some 19 received Ad26.COV2.S at low or high dose, single or two shots; 5 received placebo; per-sample allocation not given. Sampling took place 63 days after the first vaccine or placebo injection. The sample consisted of peripheral blood, taken in a trial of Ad26.COV2.S vaccine versus placebo. The receptors shown here come from a person between 18 and 65 years old who received the Ad26.COV2.S COVID-19 vaccine or a placebo.

The chain employs TRBV6-1 and TRBJ1-1, with a tentative D call TRBD1 (5 bases). The germline gives CDR1 MNHNS, CDR2 SASEGT. This CDR3 comprises 17 residues. The V end lost 2 bases, the J end lost 5 bases, and 21 bases lay between the germline ends. In nucleotides, the CDR3 is TGTGCCAGCAGTGAAAACCCACCGGGACTGATGGGTACTGAAGCTTTCTTT. This gives the protein CASSENPPGLMGTEAFF.

The V and J genes are TRBV18 and TRBJ2-7; no firm D call. The CDR3 extends over 13 amino acids. CDR1 KGHSH and CDR2 LQKENI come from the germline V gene. Trimming shortened V by 0 bases and J by 5 bases, and 8 bases separated the two germline ends. The DNA for the CDR3 is TGTGCCAGCTCACCACCCCCCCCTAACGAGCAGTACTTC. The encoded protein is CASSPPPPNEQYF.

V usage is TRBV6-2 or TRBV6-3 and J usage is TRBJ1-4; D may be TRBD1 (6 bases). Trimming pared 5 bases from V and 13 bases from J, leaving 20 bases between. The CDR3 runs to 14 residues. CDR1 is MNHEY, CDR2 SVGEGT, per germline. CDR3 protein: CASSIPAPQGALFF. The CDR3 bases are TGTGCCAGCAGTATTCCCGCCCCACAGGGCGCACTGTTTTTT.